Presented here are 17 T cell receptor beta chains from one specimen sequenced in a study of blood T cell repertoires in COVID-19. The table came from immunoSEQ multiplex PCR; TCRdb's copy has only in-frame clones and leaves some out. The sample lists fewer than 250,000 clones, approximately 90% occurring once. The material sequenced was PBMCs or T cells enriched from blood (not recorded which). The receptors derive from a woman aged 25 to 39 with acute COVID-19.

DNA of the CDR3: TGTGCCAGCAGCCAAGGCTGGGGACTAGCGGGGGGGCAGGAGACCCAGTACTTC. Its protein product is CASSQGWGLAGGQETQYF. The rearrangement links TRBV3-1 (or the pseudogene TRBV3-2) to TRBJ2-5, with 16 nucleotides matching TRBD2. The CDR3 has 18 amino acids. Germline V gene data show CDR1 as LGHDT and CDR2 as YNNKEL (reference sequence). The junction had 7 bases not matched to a gene; V was cut back by 1 base and J by 5 bases.

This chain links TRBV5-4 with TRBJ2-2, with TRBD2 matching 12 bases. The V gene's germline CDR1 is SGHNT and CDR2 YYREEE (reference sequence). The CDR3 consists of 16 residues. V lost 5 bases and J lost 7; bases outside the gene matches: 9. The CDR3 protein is CASRTLAGGRSGELFF. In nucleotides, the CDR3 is TGTGCCAGCAGAACCCTAGCGGGGGGGCGGAGCGGGGAGCTGTTTTTT.

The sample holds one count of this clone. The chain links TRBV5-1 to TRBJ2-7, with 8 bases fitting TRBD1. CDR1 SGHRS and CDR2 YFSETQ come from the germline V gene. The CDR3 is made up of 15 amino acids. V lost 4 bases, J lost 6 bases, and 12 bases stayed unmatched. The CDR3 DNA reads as TGCGCCAGCAGCGCGCGGACAGGGCCGGGTTTCGAGCAGTACTTC. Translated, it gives CASSARTGPGFEQYF.

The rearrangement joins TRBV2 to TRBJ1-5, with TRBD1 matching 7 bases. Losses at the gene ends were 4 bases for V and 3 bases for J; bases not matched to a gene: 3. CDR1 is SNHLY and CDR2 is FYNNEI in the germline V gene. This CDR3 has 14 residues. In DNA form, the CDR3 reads TGTGCCAGCAGTGGGGACAGCTACAATCAGCCCCAGCATTTT. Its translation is CASSGDSYNQPQHF. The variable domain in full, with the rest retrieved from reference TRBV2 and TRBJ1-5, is EPEVTQTPSHQVTQMGQEVILRCVPISNHLYFYWYRQILGQKVEFLVSFYNNEISEKSEIFDDQFSVERPDGSNFTLKIRSTKLEDSAMYFCASSGDSYNQPQHFGDGTRLSIL.

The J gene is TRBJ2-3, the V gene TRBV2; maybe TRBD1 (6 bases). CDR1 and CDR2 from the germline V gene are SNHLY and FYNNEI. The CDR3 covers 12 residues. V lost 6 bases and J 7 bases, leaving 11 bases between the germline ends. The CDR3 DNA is TGTGCCAGCAGAAGAGGACAGAATACGCAGTATTTT. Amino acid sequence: CASRRGQNTQYF.

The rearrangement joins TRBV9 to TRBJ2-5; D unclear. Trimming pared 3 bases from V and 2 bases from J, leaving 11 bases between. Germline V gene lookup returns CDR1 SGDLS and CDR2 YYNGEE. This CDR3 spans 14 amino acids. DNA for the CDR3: TGTGCCAGCAGCGACCCTAGACGGCAAGAGACCCAGTACTTC. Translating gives CASSDPRRQETQYF.

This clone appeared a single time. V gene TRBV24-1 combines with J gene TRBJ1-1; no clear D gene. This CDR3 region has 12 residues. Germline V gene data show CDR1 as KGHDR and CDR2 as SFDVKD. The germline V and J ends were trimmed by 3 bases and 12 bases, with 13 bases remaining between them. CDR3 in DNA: TGTGCCACCAGTGATGGAGGGTATAGAACTTTCTTT. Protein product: CATSDGGYRTFF.

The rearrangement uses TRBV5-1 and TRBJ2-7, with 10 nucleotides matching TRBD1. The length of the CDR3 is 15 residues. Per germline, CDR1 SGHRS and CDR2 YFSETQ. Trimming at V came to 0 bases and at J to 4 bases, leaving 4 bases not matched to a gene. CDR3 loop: CASSLGGQGIYEQYF. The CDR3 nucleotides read TGCGCCAGCAGCTTGGGGGGACAGGGGATTTACGAGCAGTACTTC.

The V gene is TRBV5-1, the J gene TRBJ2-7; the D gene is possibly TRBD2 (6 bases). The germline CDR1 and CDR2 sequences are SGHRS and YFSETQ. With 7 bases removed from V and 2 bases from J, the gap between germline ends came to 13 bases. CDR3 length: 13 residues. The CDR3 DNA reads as TGCGCCAGCCGGGACTTCATGGCCTACGAGCAGTACTTC. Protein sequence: CASRDFMAYEQYF.

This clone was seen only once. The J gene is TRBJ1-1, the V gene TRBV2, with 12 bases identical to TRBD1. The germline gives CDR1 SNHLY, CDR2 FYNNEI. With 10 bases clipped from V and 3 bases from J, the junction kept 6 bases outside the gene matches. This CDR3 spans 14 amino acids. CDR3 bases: TGTGCCACTCGGGACAGGGGGCATGACACTGAAGCTTTCTTT. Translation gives CATRDRGHDTEAFF.

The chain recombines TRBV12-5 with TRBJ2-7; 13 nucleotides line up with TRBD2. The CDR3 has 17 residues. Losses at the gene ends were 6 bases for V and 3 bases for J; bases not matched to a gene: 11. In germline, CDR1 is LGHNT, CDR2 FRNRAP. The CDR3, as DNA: TGTGCTAGTGGCCAGCAAGGGACTAGCGGGGCCTACTACGAGCAGTACTTC. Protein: CASGQQGTSGAYYEQYF.

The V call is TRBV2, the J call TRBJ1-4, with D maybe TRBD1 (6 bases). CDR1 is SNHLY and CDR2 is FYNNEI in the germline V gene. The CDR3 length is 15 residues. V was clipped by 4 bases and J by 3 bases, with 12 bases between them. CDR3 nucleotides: TGTGCCAGCAGTGCTCTCCGGACAGCTAATGAAAAACTGTTTTTT. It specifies CASSALRTANEKLFF. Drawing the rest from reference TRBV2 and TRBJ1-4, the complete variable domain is EPEVTQTPSHQVTQMGQEVILRCVPISNHLYFYWYRQILGQKVEFLVSFYNNEISEKSEIFDDQFSVERPDGSNFTLKIRSTKLEDSAMYFCASSALRTANEKLFFGSGTQLSVL.

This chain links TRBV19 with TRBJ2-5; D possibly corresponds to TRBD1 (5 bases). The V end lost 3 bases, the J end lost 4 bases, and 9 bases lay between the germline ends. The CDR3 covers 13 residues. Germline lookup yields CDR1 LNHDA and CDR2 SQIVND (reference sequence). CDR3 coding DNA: TGTGCCAGTAGTATCAGGGTAGGAGAGACCCAGTACTTC. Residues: CASSIRVGETQYF.

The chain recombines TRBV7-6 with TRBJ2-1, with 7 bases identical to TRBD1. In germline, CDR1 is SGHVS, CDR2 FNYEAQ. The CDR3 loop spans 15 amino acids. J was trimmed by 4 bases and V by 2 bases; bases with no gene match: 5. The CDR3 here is CASSLRGQVYNEQFF. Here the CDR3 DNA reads TGTGCCAGCAGCTTACGTGGACAGGTGTACAATGAGCAGTTCTTC.

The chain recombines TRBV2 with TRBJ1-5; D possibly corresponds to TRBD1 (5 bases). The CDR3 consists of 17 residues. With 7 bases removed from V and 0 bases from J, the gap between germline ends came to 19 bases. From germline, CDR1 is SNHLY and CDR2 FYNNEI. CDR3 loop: CASNDPLATDSNQPQHF. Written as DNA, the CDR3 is TGTGCCAGCAATGATCCCCTGGCGACAGATAGCAATCAGCCCCAGCATTTT.

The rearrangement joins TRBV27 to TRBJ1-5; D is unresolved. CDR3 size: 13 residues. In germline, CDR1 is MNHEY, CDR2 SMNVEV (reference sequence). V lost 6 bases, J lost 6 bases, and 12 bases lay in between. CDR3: CASRGRGAQPQHF. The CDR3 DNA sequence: TGTGCCAGCAGAGGACGGGGAGCTCAGCCCCAGCATTTT.

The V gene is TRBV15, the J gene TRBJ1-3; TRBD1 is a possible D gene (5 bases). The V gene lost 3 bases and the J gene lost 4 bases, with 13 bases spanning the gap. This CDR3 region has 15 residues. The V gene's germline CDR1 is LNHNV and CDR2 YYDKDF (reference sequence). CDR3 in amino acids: CATSRGGGYGNTIYF. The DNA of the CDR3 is TGTGCCACCAGCAGGGGCGGGGGATACGGAAACACCATATATTTT.